This T cell receptor (beta chain) was recorded in a study of T cells in tuberculosis. After thawing and overnight rest, PBMC were stained with GMM-loaded CD1B tetramer, viability dye and anti-CD3 for sorting. C32 glucose monomycolate from Rhodococcus equi was loaded onto the CD1B tetramers. J gave up 5 bases and V 4 bases, and 9 bases lay outside the gene matches. CDR1 and CDR2 (germline): MGHDK, SYGVNS. CDR3 size: 15 residues. Repertoires were generated with immunoSEQ multiplex PCR, while TCRdb's copy carries only in-frame clones and drops some. This repertoire shows about 58,000 clones, approximately 85% found once; its top ten account for about a fifth.

Input material: CD1b-GMM tetramer-negative cells sorted from PBMCs. The rearrangement uses TRBV25-1 and TRBJ1-2; 8 positions match TRBD1. The receptor's source is an adult woman with latent tuberculosis. CDR3 region: CASSGSGTGPYGYTF. DNA for the CDR3: TGTGCCAGCAGTGGGTCCGGGACAGGACCTTATGGCTACACCTTC.